These 16 T cell receptor beta chains were all obtained from the same sample, sequenced in a study of blood T cell repertoires in COVID-19. Using immunoSEQ multiplex PCR, the repertoire was profiled, and TCRdb retains in-frame clones only, with some absent. The sample records a few hundred thousand clones, roughly 84% being singletons. Sequenced sample: PBMCs or T cells enriched from blood (not recorded which). The origin of the receptors is a woman under 30 who had been exposed to COVID-19.

The CDR3 sequence is CASSRLIFRVVGTEAFF. The CDR3 coding sequence is TGTGCCAGCAGCCGTCTGATTTTTCGGGTCGTCGGCACTGAAGCTTTCTTT. The chain carries TRBV3-1 (or the pseudogene TRBV3-2) and TRBJ1-1; D unclear. V was clipped by 4 bases and J by 4 bases, with 22 bases between them. Germline V CDR1 and CDR2: LGHDT, YNNKEL (reference sequence). CDR3 length: 17 residues.

The genes are TRBV28 and TRBJ2-7, with 9 positions matching TRBD2. V lost 5 bases, J lost 1 base, and 9 bases stayed unmatched. Germline V gene data show CDR1 as MDHEN and CDR2 as SYDVKM. This CDR3 is built from 16 residues. CDR3 bases: TGTGCCAGCAGTCTGTCCCGCGGGAGGGCTTCCTACGAGCAGTACTTC. This translates into CASSLSRGRASYEQYF.

CDR3 region: CASSPGVTSYEQYF. The CDR3 nucleotides read TGCGCCAGCAGCCCGGGGGTAACCTCCTACGAGCAGTACTTC. The rearrangement joins TRBV5-1 to TRBJ2-7; weak D call: TRBD2 (6 bases). The CDR3 runs to 14 residues. CDR1 is SGHRS and CDR2 is YFSETQ in the germline V gene. Deletions cut 4 bases from V and 0 bases from J, with 11 bases between.

This chain joins TRBV6-5 and TRBJ2-2, with 7 bases fitting TRBD1. Germline-derived CDR1 and CDR2 are MNHEY and SVGAGI. V shed 7 bases, J shed 0 bases, and the junction held 5 bases outside the gene matches. CDR3 length: 15 amino acids. CDR3 sequence: CASTGQTANTGELFF. CDR3 DNA sequence: TGTGCCAGCACGGGACAGACCGCGAACACCGGGGAGCTGTTTTTT.

This sequence joins TRBV9 and TRBJ1-2; D gene unclear. The germline V and J ends were trimmed by 0 bases and 3 bases, with 21 bases remaining between them. The V gene's germline CDR1 is SGDLS and CDR2 YYNGEE. The CDR3 is 18 residues long. CDR3: CASSVGGMAARTYYGYTF. The CDR3 nucleotides are TGTGCCAGCAGCGTAGGAGGTATGGCAGCGCGAACCTACTATGGCTACACCTTC.

The CDR3 spells CASSAGQSYQETQYF. Here the CDR3 DNA reads TGTGCCAGCAGCGCGGGACAGTCGTACCAAGAGACCCAGTACTTC. The chain uses TRBV7-6 and TRBJ2-5, with TRBD1 as a possible D gene (7 bases). The V and J ends lost 5 bases and 0 bases respectively, with 13 bases between them. CDR3 length: 15 amino acids. From germline, CDR1 is SGHVS and CDR2 FNYEAQ.

The chain carries TRBV19 and TRBJ1-2; D is possibly TRBD1 (5 bases). Germline lookup yields CDR1 LNHDA and CDR2 SQIVND (reference sequence). V lost 7 bases and J 4 bases, leaving 7 bases between the germline ends. The CDR3 covers 11 residues. The DNA of the CDR3 is TGTGCCAGTACAGGGATCTATGGCTACACCTTC. Encoded protein: CASTGIYGYTF.

V usage is TRBV18 and J usage is TRBJ1-1; 9 bases fit TRBD1. J gave up 1 base and V 6 bases, and 6 bases lay outside the gene matches. This CDR3 has 15 amino acids. Germline CDR1 reads KGHSH; CDR2 reads LQKENI. The CDR3 reads CASSGRTGENTEAFF. The CDR3, as DNA: TGTGCCAGCTCGGGACGGACAGGGGAGAACACTGAAGCTTTCTTT.

The V gene is TRBV19, the J gene TRBJ1-2; no definite D call. This CDR3 has 13 residues. Germline CDR1 is LNHDA and CDR2 is SQIVND (reference sequence). Trimming pared 8 bases from V and 4 bases from J, leaving 14 bases between. CDR3 loop: CASQEGSRYGYTF. Here the CDR3 DNA reads TGTGCCAGTCAGGAGGGATCCCGCTATGGCTACACCTTC.

This chain connects TRBV11-2 to TRBJ2-1, with D tentatively TRBD2 (6 bases). The V end lost 4 bases, the J end lost 3 bases, and 10 bases lay between the germline ends. This CDR3 contains 14 residues. The germline V gene has CDR1 SGHAT and CDR2 FQNNGV. CDR3 sequence (DNA): TGTGCCAGCAGCTGGGGGGTGGGCTACAATGAGCAGTTCTTC. It is translated as CASSWGVGYNEQFF.

The V gene is TRBV12-3 or TRBV12-4, the J gene TRBJ1-2; possible D gene TRBD1, 6 bases. V was clipped by 5 bases and J by 7 bases, with 14 bases between them. The CDR3 has 13 amino acids. The DNA of the CDR3 is TGTGCCAGCAGTCGTTTACAGGGCGGTGGCTACACCTTC. Protein: CASSRLQGGGYTF.

Here the CDR3 DNA reads TGTGCCAGCGGACTCCGAGCGGCGGGGCAGCTAGATCCCAATGAGCAGTTCTTC. Translated: CASGLRAAGQLDPNEQFF. V and J are TRBV7-9 and TRBJ2-1; D is perhaps TRBD2 (6 bases). Germline-derived CDR1 and CDR2 are SEHNR and FQNEAQ (reference sequence). This CDR3 is 18 amino acids long. Trimming shortened V by 8 bases and J by 6 bases, and 29 bases separated the two germline ends.

V is TRBV15 and J is TRBJ2-3; 8 nucleotides line up with TRBD2. Looked up from germline, CDR1 is LNHNV and CDR2 is YYDKDF (reference sequence). J was trimmed by 4 bases and V by 0 bases; bases with no gene match: 6. This CDR3 contains 16 residues. The CDR3 nucleotides read TGTGCCACCAGCAGAGATCCGGGGGGGCGCGCAGATACGCAGTATTTT. Amino acid sequence: CATSRDPGGRADTQYF. Variable domain in full (rest from reference TRBV15 and TRBJ2-3): DAMVIQNPRYQVTQFGKPVTLSCSQTLNHNVMYWYQQKSSQAPKLLFHYYDKDFNNEADTPDNFQSRRPNTSFCFLDIRSPGLGDTAMYLCATSRDPGGRADTQYFGPGTRLTVL.

This chain connects TRBV11-3 to TRBJ2-7, with a tentative D call TRBD1 (5 bases). Trimming pared 5 bases from V and 2 bases from J, leaving 10 bases between. The germline gives CDR1 SGHNT, CDR2 YENEEA. CDR3 length: 13 amino acids. CDR3: CASSVDTTYEQYF. In DNA form, the CDR3 reads TGTGCCAGCAGCGTGGACACCACCTACGAGCAGTACTTC.

This clone was seen a handful of times. This chain joins TRBV5-6 and TRBJ2-7; the match to TRBD1 covers 7 bases. This CDR3 region has 15 residues. The germline gives CDR1 SGHDT, CDR2 YYEEEE. V lost 6 bases, J lost 4 bases, and 13 bases stayed unmatched. In nucleotides, the CDR3 is TGTGCCAGCATCATAACAGGGGCCCACCCATACGAGCAGTACTTC. It specifies CASIITGAHPYEQYF.

This clone was recorded once. The chain combines TRBV28 with TRBJ2-7; 16 positions match TRBD2. The CDR3 has 18 amino acids. V was pared by 6 bases and J by 2 bases, with 10 bases of the junction left unmatched. CDR1 and CDR2 (germline): MDHEN, SYDVKM. CDR3 sequence: CASSESVGTSGGAYEQYF. The CDR3 DNA reads as TGTGCCAGCAGCGAATCTGTGGGGACTAGCGGGGGGGCCTACGAGCAGTACTTC.